What follows is one T cell receptor (beta chain) and its context. The antigen is undetermined. Germline CDR1 KGHDR, CDR2 SFDVKD. The CDR3 spans 17 residues. The J segment lost 6 bases and the V segment lost 4 bases, leaving 9 bases of the junction unmatched. General study points: The TCR gene usage of tumor memory CD4+ T cells clustered together with blood and lymph node memory CD4+ cells and with lymph node naive CD4+ cells. The larger-cohort validation was restricted to a single TCR beta V-J rearrangement rather than whole repertoires. Tumor Treg TCRs overlapped most with tumor naive CD4+ cells.

Cells sorted as Tregs were CD4+, CD25+ and CD127-/low. After constant-region reverse-primer amplification, full-length variable regions underwent semi-nested PCR with Nested Universal Primer A. In TCRdb, the 5' RACE reads were re-called with MiXCR into one record per CDR3 protein. The table has roughly 30,000 distinct CDR3 sequences, 20% to 30% seen once. This rearrangement joins TRBV24-1 to TRBJ2-3; 13 bases are a match to TRBD2. This TCR derives from a female donor with breast cancer. Sequenced sample: tumor-infiltrating Tregs sorted from the breast tumor. Written as DNA, the CDR3 is TGTGCCACCAGTGAAACTAGCGGGAGGGGGTCCTTTGATACGCAGTATTTT. Amino acid sequence: CATSETSGRGSFDTQYF.